This entry concerns a single T cell receptor beta chain. A much more abundant neighbour one base away suggests this may be a read error. In TCRdb, the 5' RACE reads were re-called with MiXCR into one record per CDR3 protein. The repertoire holds about 320,000 distinct CDR3 sequences, with 4% to 5.5% as singletons. This specimen comes from a study of T cells after yellow fever vaccination. The CDR3 covers 13 residues. The germline CDR1 and CDR2 sequences are SGHDT and YYEEEE. V shed 2 bases, J shed 2 bases, and the junction held 1 base outside the gene matches. The rearrangement links TRBV5-6 to TRBJ2-7; 7 bases are a match to TRBD1. The origin of this receptor is a man aged 18 to 29 who received the YFV17D yellow fever vaccine. This specimen was PBMCs, taken 15 days after the yellow fever booster vaccination. CDR3 region: CASSFGTAYEQYV. The DNA for the CDR3 is TGTGCCAGCAGCTTTGGGACAGCCTACGAGCAGTACGTC.